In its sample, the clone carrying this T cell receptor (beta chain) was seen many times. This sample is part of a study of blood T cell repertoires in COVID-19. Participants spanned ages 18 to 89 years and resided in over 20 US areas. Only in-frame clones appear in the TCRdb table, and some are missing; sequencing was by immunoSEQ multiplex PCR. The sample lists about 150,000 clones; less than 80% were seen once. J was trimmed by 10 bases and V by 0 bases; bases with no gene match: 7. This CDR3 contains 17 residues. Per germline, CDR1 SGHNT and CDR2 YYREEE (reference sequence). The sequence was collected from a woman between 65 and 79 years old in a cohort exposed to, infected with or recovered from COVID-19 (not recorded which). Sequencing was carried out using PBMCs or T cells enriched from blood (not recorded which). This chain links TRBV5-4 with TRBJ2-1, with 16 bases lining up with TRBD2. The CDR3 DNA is TGTGCCAGCAGCTTGGCTGGGACTAGCGGGAGGGCTCGGGAGCAGTTCTTC. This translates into CASSLAGTSGRAREQFF.